The TCR beta chain described here comes from a study of vaccination and CD4 T cells after COVID-19. Study-level findings and limits: For convalescent patients, 304 of the 307 vaccine-specific clones analyzed were classified as spike mono-reactive.

Documented treatment: roughly 11-day PBMC culture with coronavirus spike peptide pools or control peptides (ViraFEST assay). ViraFEST expanded antigen-specific T cells with peptide pools, then sequenced TCRs. This clonotype was observed a few times. Its antigen is still unknown. Cultured CD4+ T-cell DNA underwent Oncomine TCR Beta short-read sequencing. TCRdb reprocessed the PCR reads via MiXCR and lists one record per CDR3 protein. In the table there are about 7,200 distinct CDR3 sequences, approximately 60% of which are singletons. This CDR3 comprises 16 residues. CDR1 and CDR2 (germline): SGHAT, FQNNGV. Trimming left V 1 base short and J 5 bases short, with 17 bases between.

The rearrangement uses TRBV11-2 and TRBJ2-5, with D perhaps TRBD2 (6 bases). The source of this sequence is a human donor who had recovered from COVID-19. Sequencing was carried out using CD4+ T cells from blood, cultured in vitro. CDR3 coding DNA: TGTGCCAGCAGCTTAGGGAGGGCTATCGTACGGGAGACCCAGTACTTC. It encodes CASSLGRAIVRETQYF.